This T cell receptor (beta chain) was sequenced in a study of blood T cell repertoires in COVID-19. The data were produced by immunoSEQ multiplex PCR, yet TCRdb's version contains in-frame clones alone and is incomplete. The data contain 70,000 to 95,000 clones, about 73% of them seen just once; the ten biggest clones take up 35% to 40%. The CDR3 sequence is 13 residues long. Trimming pared 7 bases from V and 4 bases from J, leaving 13 bases between. CDR1 is MNHEY and CDR2 is SMNVEV in the germline V gene (reference sequence). There are a few counts of this clone. The material sequenced was peripheral blood. J is TRBJ1-1 and V is TRBV27; no clear D. The receptor's source is a man between 60 and 70 years old with COVID-19, enrolled during active disease. The DNA for the CDR3 is TGTGCCAGCAAACCAGGATGGGTCACTGAAGCTTTCTTT. Amino acids: CASKPGWVTEAFF.